These 20 T cell receptor beta chains share one sample of origin, sequenced in a study of CD8+ T cells in alopecia areata. Following RNA extraction, reverse transcription yielded cDNA that acted as the sequencing template. Sequencing used immunoSEQ multiplex PCR; TCRdb keeps in-frame clones, though not all of them. The sample records 120,000 or so clones, 47% being singletons. The sequencing input was NKG2D-low CD8+ T cells sorted from blood. The receptors here all came from a human donor with alopecia areata.

This clone was counted a few times. This CDR3 reads CSVGRESEQFF. Here the CDR3 DNA reads TGCAGCGTTGGACGGGAGTCTGAGCAGTTCTTC. V usage is TRBV29-1 and J usage is TRBJ2-1, with D perhaps matching TRBD2 (6 bases). The V end lost 4 bases, the J end lost 9 bases, and 10 bases lay between the germline ends. Germline lookup yields CDR1 SQVTM and CDR2 ANQGSEA. The CDR3 has 11 amino acids.

This clone was detected only once. The gene calls are TRBV30 and TRBJ1-4; D is undetermined. Germline V lookup: CDR1 GTSNPN, CDR2 SVGIG (reference sequence). The germline V and J ends were trimmed by 0 bases and 8 bases, with 4 bases remaining between them. This CDR3 contains 11 residues. CDR3 bases: TGTGCCTGGAGTGTCCTGGAAAAACTGTTTTTT. It is translated as CAWSVLEKLFF.

The chain carries TRBV29-1 and TRBJ2-6; either TRBD1 or TRBD2 may supply D (5 bases each). This CDR3 is 16 amino acids long. V lost 2 bases and J lost 3, with 14 bases in between. Germline V gene lookup returns CDR1 SQVTM and CDR2 ANQGSEA. The CDR3 region is CSVESTQGDGANVLTF. The CDR3 bases are TGCAGCGTTGAAAGCACCCAGGGAGATGGGGCCAACGTCCTGACTTTC. The full variable domain, rest sourced from reference TRBV29-1 and TRBJ2-6, is SAVISQKPSRDICQRGTSLTIQCQVDSQVTMMFWYRQQPGQSLTLIATANQGSEATYESGFVIDKFPISRPNLTFSTLTVSNMSPEDSSIYLCSVESTQGDGANVLTFGAGSRLTVL.

The chain joins TRBV23-1 to TRBJ2-7; D assignment may be TRBD1 or TRBD2 (5 bases each). TRBV23-1 has ORF status, its function being uncertain. V lost 6 bases, J lost 1 base, and 16 bases lay in between. The CDR3 runs to 15 residues. The CDR3 sequence is CASRQTGAKSYEQYF. CDR3 nucleotides: TGCGCCAGCAGGCAGACCGGGGCCAAATCCTACGAGCAGTACTTC.

The chain is built from TRBV6-5 and TRBJ2-2, with TRBD1 identical over 8 bases. The CDR3 runs 14 residues. In germline, CDR1 is MNHEY, CDR2 SVGAGI. The J segment lost 1 base and the V segment lost 5 bases, leaving 0 bases of the junction unmatched. The CDR3 bases are TGTGCCAGCAGTGACAGGGGGAACACCGGGGAGCTGTTTTTT. Translating gives CASSDRGNTGELFF.

The rearrangement uses TRBV5-1 and TRBJ2-1; no clear D gene. The CDR3 is 12 residues long. The V gene lost 1 base and the J gene lost 9 bases, with 8 bases spanning the gap. The germline gives CDR1 SGHRS, CDR2 YFSETQ. The CDR3 protein is CASSLKFTEQFF. The CDR3 coding sequence is TGCGCCAGCAGCTTGAAGTTCACTGAGCAGTTCTTC.

The chain carries TRBV29-1 and TRBJ2-7; D is perhaps TRBD1 or TRBD2 (5 bases each). The germline V and J ends were trimmed by 7 bases and 2 bases, with 15 bases remaining between them. Germline CDR1 is SQVTM and CDR2 is ANQGSEA. This CDR3 has 13 amino acids. The CDR3 DNA reads as TGCAGCGCTGGGGGTGGGAGAACCTACGAGCAGTACTTC. This sequence encodes CSAGGGRTYEQYF.

V is TRBV2 and J is TRBJ2-7; D assignment may be TRBD1 or TRBD2 (5 bases each). Per germline, CDR1 SNHLY and CDR2 FYNNEI. With 3 bases removed from V and 3 bases from J, the gap between germline ends came to 12 bases. This CDR3 contains 14 residues. This CDR3 is CASSDSVRGYEQYF. The CDR3 nucleotides read TGTGCCAGCAGTGATTCCGTGAGGGGCTACGAGCAGTACTTC.

A few counts support this clone. This chain uses TRBV29-1 with TRBJ1-1; no reliable D call. The germline V gene encodes CDR1 SQVTM and CDR2 ANQGSEA. This CDR3 comprises 12 residues. V lost 4 bases, J lost 1 base, and 7 bases lay in between. The CDR3 protein is CSVVEGNTEAFF. DNA of the CDR3: TGCAGCGTTGTGGAGGGGAACACTGAAGCTTTCTTT.

The genes are TRBV29-1 and TRBJ1-4; 8 bases are a match to TRBD1. CDR1 is SQVTM and CDR2 is ANQGSEA in the germline V gene. CDR3 length: 14 amino acids. V lost 6 bases, J lost 8 bases, and 11 bases stayed unmatched. The CDR3 nucleotides are TGCAGCGTAGAACCGACAGGGGATGGGGAAAAACTGTTTTTT. It yields the protein CSVEPTGDGEKLFF.

This clone was picked up a small number of times. This chain uses TRBV4-1 with TRBJ2-1; D remains ambiguous. The germline V and J ends were trimmed by 0 bases and 7 bases, with 13 bases remaining between them. This CDR3 region has 15 residues. The germline V gene has CDR1 MGHRA and CDR2 YSYEKL. The CDR3 protein is CASSQEISAINEQFF. DNA of the CDR3: TGCGCCAGCAGCCAAGAAATCAGCGCCATAAATGAGCAGTTCTTC.

This clone was seen only a few times. The V and J genes are TRBV14 and TRBJ1-2, with TRBD1 matching over 8 bases. This CDR3 is built from 13 residues. CDR1 and CDR2 from the germline V gene are SGHDN and FVKESK. V lost 6 bases to trimming and J lost 6 bases; unmatched junction nucleotides: 6. Here the CDR3 DNA reads TGTGCCAGCAGTCGGACAGGGAGTGATGGCTACACCTTC. It is translated as CASSRTGSDGYTF.

The chain couples TRBV10-1 to TRBJ1-1; D is possibly TRBD1 (5 bases). The CDR3 extends over 12 amino acids. Germline V gene sequence: CDR1 WNHNN, CDR2 SYGVQD (reference sequence). V lost 2 bases and J 5 bases, leaving 6 bases between the germline ends. The CDR3 region has the DNA TGCGCCAGCAGTGAGGGGGGTACTGAAGCTTTCTTT. Its translation: CASSEGGTEAFF.

In this sample, this clone turned up a few times. The gene calls are TRBV28 and TRBJ2-5, with 9 bases lining up with TRBD2. V shed 2 bases and J 5 bases; nucleotides not matched to a gene: 6. Looked up from germline, CDR1 is MDHEN and CDR2 is SYDVKM. This CDR3 contains 15 residues. The CDR3 nucleotides read TGTGCCAGCAGTTTAGGCGGGAGGGCGATGGAGACCCAGTACTTC. Amino acids: CASSLGGRAMETQYF.

V usage is TRBV4-2 and J usage is TRBJ2-4; no firm D call. This CDR3 is built from 13 residues. Trimming took 1 base from V and 8 from J, leaving 9 bases between them. CDR1 LGHNA and CDR2 YNFKEQ come from the germline V gene. CDR3 coding DNA: TGTGCCAGCAGCCAAGGACACCAGGACATTCAGTACTTC. It yields the protein CASSQGHQDIQYF.

This chain links TRBV27 with TRBJ1-5; D uncertain. From germline, CDR1 is MNHEY and CDR2 SMNVEV (reference sequence). V lost 4 bases, J lost 2 bases, and 12 bases lay in between. The CDR3 runs to 15 residues. CDR3 in DNA: TGTGCCAGCAGTTACGGCGTTGAGGGCAATCAGCCCCAGCATTTT. Translation: CASSYGVEGNQPQHF.

The chain is built from TRBV29-1 and TRBJ1-1; a weak D match, TRBD1 (6 bases). Deletions cut 6 bases from V and 2 bases from J, with 13 bases between. The CDR3 loop spans 13 amino acids. Germline lookup yields CDR1 SQVTM and CDR2 ANQGSEA. The CDR3 coding sequence is TGCAGCGTCGACTCCAGGGGAAACACTGAAGCTTTCTTT. This encodes CSVDSRGNTEAFF.

This sequence joins TRBV2 and TRBJ1-2, with 7 bases fitting TRBD1. Germline loops: CDR1 SNHLY, CDR2 FYNNEI. The CDR3 has 12 amino acids. J gave up 7 bases and V 10 bases, and 9 bases lay outside the gene matches. The CDR3 DNA reads as TGTGCCACTGAGGGGGCTGCTCTTGGCTACACCTTC. Translation: CATEGAALGYTF.

This clone was recorded a few times. The chain combines TRBV18 with TRBJ2-3; D unclear. The CDR3 loop spans 14 amino acids. Germline CDR1 and CDR2: KGHSH and LQKENI. Trimming pared 0 bases from V and 5 bases from J, leaving 9 bases between. The CDR3 sequence: CASSPPPDEDTQYF. The CDR3 nucleotides read TGTGCCAGCTCACCACCCCCGGATGAAGATACGCAGTATTTT.

The chain joins TRBV29-1 to TRBJ2-3, with 8 bases lining up with TRBD1. V dropped 7 bases and J dropped 6; count of bases not matched to a gene: 9. From germline, CDR1 is SQVTM and CDR2 ANQGSEA. The CDR3 loop spans 13 amino acids. The CDR3 DNA sequence: TGCAGCGCTGACCCGGGACAGGAGGATACGCAGTATTTT. Translated: CSADPGQEDTQYF.